The 25 T cell receptor beta chains listed next were all sequenced from one sample in a study of blood T cell repertoires in COVID-19. Assay: immunoSEQ multiplex PCR; the TCRdb copy retains only in-frame clones and omits some. The profile shows approximately 220,000 clones, around four fifths of them singletons. Sequencing was performed on peripheral blood. The receptors originated from a woman between 45 and 60 years old with acute or convalescent COVID-19.

This chain links TRBV3-1 (or the pseudogene TRBV3-2) with TRBJ2-1, with 10 positions matching TRBD1. V shed 6 bases and J 7 bases; nucleotides not matched to a gene: 9. Germline V gene data show CDR1 as LGHDT and CDR2 as YNNKEL (reference sequence). This CDR3 spans 15 amino acids. The CDR3 is CASSRGTGAPNEQFF. Here the CDR3 DNA reads TGTGCCAGCAGTCGGGGGACAGGGGCGCCTAATGAGCAGTTCTTC.

V usage is TRBV2 and J usage is TRBJ2-6; a possible D gene is TRBD2 (7 bases). Germline assignment: CDR1 SNHLY and CDR2 FYNNEI. With 6 bases removed from V and 2 bases from J, the gap between germline ends came to 14 bases. The length of the CDR3 is 16 residues. CDR3 in DNA: TGTGCCAGCAGGACCCGGGGGGCTGCTGGGGCCAACGTCCTGACTTTC. It specifies CASRTRGAAGANVLTF.

CDR3 nucleotides: TGTGCCAGCAGCAGCCACAGGATCCCCGAGCAGTACTTC. Translating it yields CASSSHRIPEQYF. This sequence joins TRBV21-1 and TRBJ2-7; the table's D call, TRBD1, was not checked against the DNA. TRBV21-1 is a pseudogene locus. The CDR3 contains 13 residues.

This clone was counted a few times. J is TRBJ2-7 and V is TRBV3-1 (or the pseudogene TRBV3-2); 7 bases align to TRBD2. The length of the CDR3 is 15 residues. The germline gives CDR1 LGHDT, CDR2 YNNKEL (reference sequence). After removal of 6 bases from V and 1 base from J, the junction contained 9 bases not matched to a gene. In DNA form, the CDR3 reads TGTGCCAGCAGTCGACGGGAGGCCATTTCCTACGAGCAGTACTTC. Its protein is CASSRREAISYEQYF.

The table lists this clone with a count of one. The chain uses TRBV7-6 and TRBJ2-7; 11 bases map to TRBD1. The CDR3 length is 16 residues. V shed 3 bases, J shed 0 bases, and the junction held 4 bases outside the gene matches. CDR1 and CDR2 from the germline V gene are SGHVS and FNYEAQ. The CDR3 coding sequence is TGTGCCAGCAGCTTTGGCGGGACAGGGGGCTCCTACGAGCAGTACTTC. The encoded protein is CASSFGGTGGSYEQYF.

There are a few counts of this clone. The V call is TRBV24-1, the J call TRBJ2-1, with 8 nucleotides matching TRBD2. Per germline, CDR1 KGHDR and CDR2 SFDVKD. After removal of 6 bases from V and 7 bases from J, the junction contained 10 bases not matched to a gene. The CDR3 totals 15 residues. For the CDR3, the DNA is TGTGCCACCAGTAATGAGGGACTAGGGGGGAATGAGCAGTTCTTC. Translated, it gives CATSNEGLGGNEQFF.

A single count supports this clone. The chain has TRBV11-2 and TRBJ2-1, with D possibly being TRBD1 (6 bases). The germline gives CDR1 SGHAT, CDR2 FQNNGV. Trimming stripped 6 bases from V and 2 bases from J, with 20 bases between. The CDR3 extends over 17 amino acids. The chain's CDR3 is CASRPMGAASPYNEQFF. As DNA, the CDR3 is TGTGCCAGCAGACCAATGGGGGCGGCGAGTCCCTACAATGAGCAGTTCTTC.

This clone was detected a few times. The V and J genes are TRBV30 and TRBJ2-3; 12 bases map to TRBD2. This CDR3 contains 16 residues. With V trimmed by 3 bases and J by 3 bases, 7 bases remained unmatched. Germline CDR1 and CDR2: GTSNPN and SVGIG (reference sequence). The CDR3 loop is CAWSLLTSGSTDTQYF. CDR3 DNA: TGTGCCTGGAGCCTCCTGACTAGCGGGAGTACAGATACGCAGTATTTT. Filled out from reference TRBV30 and TRBJ2-3, the complete variable domain reads SQTIHQWPATLVQPVGSPLSLECTVEGTSNPNLYWYRQAAGRGLQLLFYSVGIGQISSEVPQNLSASRPQDRQFILSSKKLLLSDSGFYLCAWSLLTSGSTDTQYFGPGTRLTVL.

The chain has TRBV27 and TRBJ2-3; 14 positions agree with TRBD2. CDR1 is MNHEY and CDR2 is SMNVEV in the germline V gene (reference sequence). V was clipped by 3 bases and J by 4 bases; unmatched bases: 12. This CDR3 is 19 amino acids long. CDR3 DNA sequence: TGTGCCAGCAGTTTTTACCGGACTAGCGGGAGGCCTTTGGCAGATACGCAGTATTTT. It is translated as CASSFYRTSGRPLADTQYF.

The chain carries TRBV5-5 and TRBJ2-7; tentative D call: TRBD1 (6 bases). This CDR3 contains 13 residues. V lost 3 bases, J lost 7 bases, and 14 bases lay in between. The germline V gene has CDR1 SGHKS and CDR2 YYEKEE (reference sequence). CDR3 region: CASSSGAREEQYF. The DNA of the CDR3 is TGTGCCAGCAGCTCAGGGGCCCGAGAAGAGCAGTACTTC.

The V gene is TRBV24-1, the J gene TRBJ2-5; possible D gene TRBD2, 5 bases. Germline CDR1 and CDR2: KGHDR and SFDVKD. The CDR3 has 15 residues. The germline V and J ends were trimmed by 4 bases and 2 bases, with 13 bases remaining between them. CDR3 nucleotides: TGTGCCACCAGTGACGAACCCTCGGGGCAAGAGACCCAGTACTTC. Translating it yields CATSDEPSGQETQYF.

The rearrangement joins TRBV11-2 to TRBJ1-1; no firm D call. The CDR3 runs to 14 residues. The V gene lost 0 bases and the J gene lost 4 bases, with 9 bases spanning the gap. Germline lookup yields CDR1 SGHAT and CDR2 FQNNGV. This CDR3 reads CASSLDLTATEAFF. The CDR3 coding sequence is TGTGCCAGCAGCTTAGACTTGACTGCCACTGAAGCTTTCTTT.

This clone was seen only a few times. The J gene is TRBJ2-7, the V gene TRBV11-2; 10 positions agree with TRBD1. CDR1 is SGHAT, CDR2 FQNNGV, per germline. V gave up 0 bases and J gave up 1 base; unmatched junction bases: 15. The CDR3 contains 20 residues. The CDR3 sequence: CASSLETTGGSRTFSYEQYF. The DNA for the CDR3 is TGTGCCAGCAGCTTAGAAACGACAGGGGGCTCCCGAACCTTTTCCTACGAGCAGTACTTC.

The chain is built from TRBV5-1 and TRBJ2-2; 11 bases align to TRBD2. This CDR3 has 14 amino acids. The V segment lost 5 bases and the J segment 3 bases; nucleotides outside the gene matches: 0. Germline V gene lookup returns CDR1 SGHRS and CDR2 YFSETQ. The CDR3 sequence: CASRLAGDTGELFF. The CDR3 DNA is TGCGCCAGCAGACTAGCGGGAGACACCGGGGAGCTGTTTTTT.

Concerning this clone: This same CDR3 is encoded by further DNA sequences in the sample. The chain has TRBV28 and TRBJ2-7, with TRBD1 as a possible D gene (6 bases). Trimming took 5 bases from V and 3 from J, leaving 11 bases between them. Germline V gene data show CDR1 as MDHEN and CDR2 as SYDVKM. This CDR3 has 13 residues. The CDR3 protein is CASSLGASYEQYF. The CDR3 DNA sequence: TGTGCCAGCAGTCTGGGGGCAAGCTACGAGCAGTACTTC.

This chain connects TRBV5-4 to TRBJ1-1; D gene unclear. This CDR3 has 14 residues. CDR1 is SGHNT, CDR2 YYREEE, per germline (reference sequence). Trimming shortened V by 4 bases and J by 3 bases, and 13 bases separated the two germline ends. CDR3 region: CASSPQVLDTEAFF. The CDR3 DNA follows: TGTGCCAGCAGCCCTCAGGTTCTTGACACTGAAGCTTTCTTT. Full variable domain (rest looked up from reference TRBV5-4 and TRBJ1-1): ETGVTQSPTHLIKTRGQQVTLRCSSQSGHNTVSWYQQALGQGPQFIFQYYREEENGRGNFPPRFSGLQFPNYSSELNVNALELDDSALYLCASSPQVLDTEAFFGQGTRLTVV.

This chain connects TRBV6-6 to TRBJ2-1; 11 bases fit TRBD2. The CDR3 length is 15 residues. After removal of 6 bases from V and 10 bases from J, the junction contained 11 bases not matched to a gene. Germline V CDR1 and CDR2: MNHNY, SVGAGI (reference sequence). The CDR3 loop is CASRAGTSGVGEQFF. DNA for the CDR3: TGTGCCAGCAGGGCCGGGACTAGCGGCGTCGGGGAGCAGTTCTTC.

J is TRBJ2-1 and V is TRBV3-1 (or the pseudogene TRBV3-2); D gene uncertain. V gave up 0 bases and J gave up 6 bases, with 15 bases separating them. CDR1 and CDR2 (germline): LGHDT, YNNKEL (reference sequence). The CDR3 covers 16 residues. As DNA, the CDR3 is TGTGCCAGCAGCCAAGATGCGGCGGATCGATCCAATGAGCAGTTCTTC. Translating gives CASSQDAADRSNEQFF.

The sample holds one count of this clone. The genes are TRBV28 and TRBJ1-2; 7 nucleotides match TRBD1. CDR3 length: 14 amino acids. Germline trimming cut 6 bases from V and 2 bases from J; bases unmatched to any gene: 6. From germline, CDR1 is MDHEN and CDR2 SYDVKM. The CDR3 region has the DNA TGTGCCAGCAGAAAAATGACAGGGAACTATGGCTACACCTTC. Translation: CASRKMTGNYGYTF.

CDR3 in amino acids: CASSPRGGYEQYF. Here the CDR3 DNA reads TGTGCCAGCAGCCCTCGGGGGGGGTACGAGCAGTACTTC. The chain employs TRBV7-9 and TRBJ2-7, with TRBD2 matching over 8 bases. V lost 5 bases, J lost 4 bases, and 4 bases stayed unmatched. Per germline, CDR1 SEHNR and CDR2 FQNEAQ (reference sequence). The CDR3 has 13 amino acids.

In this sample, this clone turned up a few times. The chain employs TRBV2 and TRBJ2-7; TRBD2 might be the D (5 bases). V was cut by 5 bases and J by 6 bases, with 14 bases left in between. This CDR3 region has 13 residues. The germline V gene has CDR1 SNHLY and CDR2 FYNNEI. This CDR3 is CASSLNRRFEQYF. CDR3 bases: TGTGCCAGCAGTCTAAATCGGAGGTTCGAGCAGTACTTC.

This clone has just a few counts. This chain uses TRBV5-1 with TRBJ2-2, with 7 nucleotides matching TRBD2. In germline, CDR1 is SGHRS, CDR2 YFSETQ. V gave up 4 bases and J gave up 1 base; unmatched junction bases: 16. The CDR3 has 19 amino acids. CDR3 nucleotide sequence: TGCGCCAGCAGCCTGGCGAGATTTTCCGGGACTATGAACACCGGGGAGCTGTTTTTT. Translation: CASSLARFSGTMNTGELFF.

The rearrangement joins TRBV2 to TRBJ2-7; D unclear. The V and J ends lost 5 bases and 2 bases respectively, with 13 bases between them. Germline V CDR1 and CDR2: SNHLY, FYNNEI. The CDR3 totals 14 residues. This chain's CDR3 is CASSLKVGPYEQYF. The DNA for the CDR3 is TGTGCCAGCAGTTTAAAAGTTGGCCCCTACGAGCAGTACTTC. The full variable domain, rest sourced from reference TRBV2 and TRBJ2-7, is EPEVTQTPSHQVTQMGQEVILRCVPISNHLYFYWYRQILGQKVEFLVSFYNNEISEKSEIFDDQFSVERPDGSNFTLKIRSTKLEDSAMYFCASSLKVGPYEQYFGPGTRLTVT.

V usage is TRBV29-1 and J usage is TRBJ2-2; the D is unclear. CDR1 is SQVTM, CDR2 ANQGSEA, per germline. The CDR3 consists of 13 residues. V lost 3 bases and J lost 1, with 6 bases in between. CDR3 nucleotide sequence: TGCAGCGTTGATCCGGGGAACACCGGGGAGCTGTTTTTT. Translating gives CSVDPGNTGELFF.

The V gene is TRBV12-3 or TRBV12-4, the J gene TRBJ2-3; perhaps TRBD2 as D (6 bases). Between the trimmed V and J ends, which lost 6 bases and 3 bases, there was a span of 10 bases. The CDR3 loop spans 13 amino acids. CDR3: CASRDYGTDTQYF. The CDR3 bases are TGTGCCAGCAGGGACTACGGTACAGATACGCAGTATTTT.